Below are 32 T cell receptor beta chains sequenced from a single sample in a study of blood T cell repertoires in COVID-19. Only in-frame clones appear in the TCRdb table, and some are missing; sequencing was by immunoSEQ multiplex PCR. The repertoire has about 300,000 clones, around 92% of them found once; the top ten carry 6.4%. Sequenced sample: peripheral blood. The receptors here all came from a man between 18 and 35 years old who had recovered from COVID-19.

The chain is built from TRBV2 and TRBJ2-7; 11 bases map to TRBD2. The CDR3 contains 15 residues. Trimming removed 6 bases from V and 2 bases from J; junction bases left unmatched: 6. The germline CDR1 and CDR2 sequences are SNHLY and FYNNEI. The DNA of the CDR3 is TGTGCCAGCAGACCTGGGACTAGCGGTGCCTACGAGCAGTACTTC. Its protein is CASRPGTSGAYEQYF.

The chain links TRBV11-2 to TRBJ2-4, with TRBD1 matching 7 bases. J lost 0 bases, V lost 1 base, and 6 bases had no gene match. The V gene's germline CDR1 is SGHAT and CDR2 FQNNGV. This CDR3 is 17 amino acids long. The CDR3 sequence is CASSLGRDSLAKNIQYF. The CDR3 DNA follows: TGTGCCAGCAGCTTAGGCCGGGACAGTCTAGCCAAAAACATTCAGTACTTC.

CDR3 nucleotides: TGTGCCAGCAGTTTCCTGGGGGGTAGCACCGGGGAGCTGTTTTTT. Its protein is CASSFLGGSTGELFF. The gene calls are TRBV27 and TRBJ2-2, with D possibly being TRBD2 (6 bases). The CDR3 loop spans 15 amino acids. Trimming left V 3 bases short and J 4 bases short, with 12 bases between. Germline CDR1 reads MNHEY; CDR2 reads SMNVEV (reference sequence).

This sequence joins TRBV20-1 and TRBJ1-1, with 7 bases matching TRBD1. The CDR3 covers 23 residues. In germline, CDR1 is DFQATT, CDR2 SNEGSKA (reference sequence). The V and J ends lost 3 bases and 1 base, in that order; junction bases with no gene match: 32. The CDR3 spells CSASLPLSFPKQGGRLRNTEAFF. The CDR3, as DNA: TGCAGTGCTAGTCTCCCGCTTAGCTTTCCGAAGCAGGGGGGCCGCCTCAGGAACACTGAAGCTTTCTTT.

The J gene is TRBJ2-2, the V gene TRBV6-5; D gene uncertain. Germline CDR1 is MNHEY and CDR2 is SVGAGI. CDR3 length: 14 amino acids. Trimming pared 4 bases from V and 4 bases from J, leaving 10 bases between. CDR3 amino acids: CASSLFVPTGELFF. DNA for the CDR3: TGTGCCAGCAGTTTGTTCGTTCCCACCGGGGAGCTGTTTTTT.

CDR3 in amino acids: CASSVGTGGHYGYTF. The CDR3 DNA is TGTGCCAGCAGCGTAGGGACAGGGGGGCACTATGGCTACACCTTC. The chain carries TRBV9 and TRBJ1-2; 10 bases fit TRBD1. CDR1 SGDLS and CDR2 YYNGEE come from the germline V gene. This CDR3 has 15 amino acids. With V trimmed by 0 bases and J by 3 bases, 2 bases remained unmatched.

The chain carries TRBV3-1 (or the pseudogene TRBV3-2) and TRBJ2-4; D unresolved. V lost 0 bases, J lost 0 bases, and 15 bases lay in between. Germline V gene data show CDR1 as LGHDT and CDR2 as YNNKEL (reference sequence). The CDR3 has 18 residues. CDR3 amino acids: CASSQESEATLAKNIQYF. CDR3 coding DNA: TGTGCCAGCAGCCAAGAAAGCGAGGCCACGCTAGCCAAAAACATTCAGTACTTC.

The chain employs TRBV5-1 and TRBJ2-1; 7 bases are shared with TRBD1. Germline CDR1 and CDR2: SGHRS and YFSETQ. The V and J ends lost 0 bases and 4 bases, in that order; junction bases with no gene match: 7. This CDR3 region has 16 residues. The CDR3 sequence: CASSLDGTELYNEQFF. The CDR3 DNA reads as TGCGCCAGCAGCTTGGACGGGACAGAGTTGTACAATGAGCAGTTCTTC.

The rearrangement links TRBV12-3 or TRBV12-4 to TRBJ2-1; no reliable D call. This CDR3 comprises 13 residues. Trimming pared 3 bases from V and 8 bases from J, leaving 11 bases between. In DNA form, the CDR3 reads TGTGCCAGCAGTTTCACACCCACCCATGAGCAGTTCTTC. Translation gives CASSFTPTHEQFF.

The rearrangement links TRBV21-1 to TRBJ1-5. TRBV21-1 is a listed pseudogene. The CDR3 contains 14 residues. CDR3 residues: CASSKVRVPQPQHF. The CDR3 DNA is TGTGCCAGCAGCAAAGTGCGTGTCCCGCAGCCCCAGCATTTT.

The chain carries TRBV6-5 and TRBJ2-7, with a possible D match to TRBD2 (6 bases). This CDR3 is built from 11 residues. V lost 8 bases and J 1 base, leaving 6 bases between the germline ends. Germline V lookup: CDR1 MNHEY, CDR2 SVGAGI. This CDR3 is CASGGSYEQYF. Here the CDR3 DNA reads TGTGCCAGCGGGGGGTCCTACGAGCAGTACTTC.

The chain carries TRBV7-9 and TRBJ1-2; 7 nucleotides match TRBD1. The CDR3 is made up of 12 amino acids. The trim removed 6 bases at V and 6 bases at J, leaving 4 bases unmatched. Germline V gene data show CDR1 as SEHNR and CDR2 as FQNEAQ (reference sequence). The CDR3 nucleotides are TGTGCCAGCAGACTTACAGGGGATGGCTACACCTTC. This encodes CASRLTGDGYTF.

The chain couples TRBV5-1 to TRBJ2-1; D remains ambiguous. This CDR3 region has 14 residues. The germline V gene has CDR1 SGHRS and CDR2 YFSETQ. The ends were cut back, 0 bases at V and 4 bases at J, with 8 bases in the middle. The CDR3 region has the DNA TGCGCCAGCAGCTTGGCACAGACATACAATGAGCAGTTCTTC. Its translation is CASSLAQTYNEQFF.

This chain connects TRBV6-6 to TRBJ2-1, with TRBD2 as a possible D gene (6 bases). CDR3 length: 16 amino acids. Between the trimmed V and J ends, which lost 6 bases and 0 bases, there was a span of 15 bases. Germline V gene sequence: CDR1 MNHNY, CDR2 SVGAGI (reference sequence). The CDR3 DNA is TGTGCCAGCAGGCCCTCCCGGACTAACTCCTACAATGAGCAGTTCTTC. Translation gives CASRPSRTNSYNEQFF.

There are a few counts of this clone. The chain links TRBV6-5 to TRBJ2-3; 7 bases align to TRBD1. V lost 6 bases to trimming and J lost 2 bases; unmatched junction nucleotides: 8. Germline V gene data show CDR1 as MNHEY and CDR2 as SVGAGI. The CDR3 runs to 15 residues. For the CDR3, the DNA is TGTGCCAGCAGCCAACAACAGGGGCCCACAGATACGCAGTATTTT. Its translation is CASSQQQGPTDTQYF.

This rearrangement joins TRBV6-5 to TRBJ1-2, with 8 bases lining up with TRBD1. This CDR3 is built from 15 residues. The germline CDR1 and CDR2 sequences are MNHEY and SVGAGI. The V and J ends lost 0 bases and 6 bases, in that order; junction bases with no gene match: 6. The CDR3: CASSYSPGTGDGYTF. CDR3 sequence (DNA): TGTGCCAGCAGTTACTCGCCAGGGACAGGAGATGGCTACACCTTC.

The CDR3 DNA reads TGTGCCATCAGATCCGGGAAGGAGCACGAGCAGTACTTC. Amino acids: CAIRSGKEHEQYF. V and J are TRBV10-3 and TRBJ2-7, with D perhaps matching TRBD2 (5 bases). V dropped 6 bases and J dropped 5 bases, with 14 bases sitting between them. The CDR3 totals 13 residues. Per germline, CDR1 ENHRY and CDR2 SYGVKD.

The chain joins TRBV2 to TRBJ1-2; TRBD1 aligns across 9 bases. Germline CDR1 is SNHLY and CDR2 is FYNNEI. The CDR3 runs 14 residues. V lost 6 bases and J lost 3; bases outside the gene matches: 5. The CDR3 reads CASSPTGGDYGYTF. CDR3 nucleotide sequence: TGTGCCAGCAGCCCGACAGGGGGGGACTATGGCTACACCTTC.

This clone has just one count. The rearrangement links TRBV29-1 to TRBJ2-7, with 8 bases fitting TRBD1. The junction had 8 bases not matched to a gene; V was cut back by 3 bases and J by 4 bases. The CDR3 is 14 residues long. CDR1 and CDR2 (germline): SQVTM, ANQGSEA. In nucleotides, the CDR3 is TGCAGCGTTGACAGAGGGCAGGGGGCATACGAGCAGTACTTC. This sequence encodes CSVDRGQGAYEQYF.

The chain combines TRBV5-8 with TRBJ1-4, with 7 positions matching TRBD1. This CDR3 has 15 amino acids. CDR1 is SGHTS and CDR2 is YDEGEE in the germline V gene. The trim removed 4 bases at V and 4 bases at J, leaving 7 bases unmatched. The CDR3, as DNA: TGTGCCAGCAGCGGGGGGACAGCTTTTAATGAAAAACTGTTTTTT. Amino acid sequence: CASSGGTAFNEKLFF.

This chain connects TRBV6-2 or TRBV6-3 to TRBJ2-7; TRBD1 matches at 8 bases. CDR1 MNHEY and CDR2 SVGEGT come from the germline V gene. Trimming at V came to 2 bases and at J to 0 bases, leaving 9 bases not matched to a gene. The CDR3 has 17 residues. The CDR3 is CASSYPKGQAVSYEQYF. As DNA, the CDR3 is TGTGCCAGCAGTTACCCTAAGGGACAGGCTGTCTCCTACGAGCAGTACTTC.

J is TRBJ1-6 and V is TRBV6-5, with 9 positions matching TRBD1. Germline loops: CDR1 MNHEY, CDR2 SVGAGI. The trim removed 10 bases at V and 10 bases at J, leaving 14 bases unmatched. This CDR3 has 15 amino acids. CDR3 in amino acids: CATYGMGTGRSPLHF. The CDR3 DNA is TGTGCCACCTACGGGATGGGGACAGGGAGGTCACCCCTCCACTTT.

CDR3 amino acids: CASRALNTEAFF. The CDR3 DNA sequence: TGTGCCAGCAGAGCCCTAAACACTGAAGCTTTCTTT. The chain employs TRBV5-6 and TRBJ1-1; D uncertain. The germline V and J ends were trimmed by 5 bases and 2 bases, with 7 bases remaining between them. The CDR3 sequence is 12 residues long. CDR1 and CDR2 (germline): SGHDT, YYEEEE.

The chain couples TRBV20-1 to TRBJ2-1; D unresolved. The length of the CDR3 is 10 residues. Per germline, CDR1 DFQATT and CDR2 SNEGSKA (reference sequence). V was pared by 6 bases and J by 4 bases, with 4 bases between. The chain's CDR3 is CSAQYNEQFF. The CDR3 nucleotides are TGCAGTGCCCAGTACAATGAGCAGTTCTTC.

The V gene is TRBV10-1, the J gene TRBJ2-5, with 8 bases fitting TRBD1. V lost 5 bases to trimming and J lost 3 bases; unmatched junction nucleotides: 5. This CDR3 has 14 amino acids. CDR1 and CDR2 from the germline V gene are WNHNN and SYGVQD (reference sequence). The CDR3 DNA reads TGCGCCAGCAGTACCGGACAGGGCGAAGAGACCCAGTACTTC. Its translation is CASSTGQGEETQYF.

The chain joins TRBV7-3 to TRBJ2-1; TRBD2 aligns across 11 bases. Germline lookup yields CDR1 SGHTA and CDR2 FQGTGA. This CDR3 contains 16 residues. Trimming cost V 5 bases and J 9 bases; bases outside gene matches: 12. CDR3 amino acids: CASSPSASGGRGEQFF. In DNA form, the CDR3 reads TGTGCCAGCAGCCCCTCTGCTAGCGGGGGGAGGGGTGAGCAGTTCTTC.

V gene TRBV28 combines with J gene TRBJ2-1, with 13 bases that match TRBD2. The CDR3 has 18 amino acids. Germline trimming cut 6 bases from V and 6 bases from J; bases unmatched to any gene: 14. The germline V gene has CDR1 MDHEN and CDR2 SYDVKM. CDR3 protein: CASRRTSGRVLSINEQFF. The CDR3 DNA sequence: TGTGCCAGCAGGAGGACTAGCGGGAGAGTCCTCTCCATCAATGAGCAGTTCTTC.

The rearrangement joins TRBV7-8 to TRBJ2-1, with no clear D. With 4 bases removed from V and 4 bases from J, the gap between germline ends came to 5 bases. CDR1 is SGHVS and CDR2 is FQNEAQ in the germline V gene. This CDR3 is built from 12 residues. The CDR3 loop is CASSSNYNEQFF. The CDR3 DNA sequence: TGTGCCAGCAGCTCAAATTACAATGAGCAGTTCTTC.

The gene calls are TRBV11-2 and TRBJ1-6; D is unclear. CDR1 is SGHAT and CDR2 is FQNNGV in the germline V gene. The CDR3 is made up of 15 amino acids. V was cut by 6 bases and J by 6 bases, with 15 bases left in between. The chain's CDR3 is CASRDFRAVNSPLHF. The CDR3, as DNA: TGTGCCAGCAGGGACTTTCGGGCCGTTAATTCACCCCTCCACTTT.

V and J are TRBV4-1 and TRBJ1-1; weak D call: TRBD1 (6 bases). The ends were cut back, 4 bases at V and 2 bases at J, with 14 bases in the middle. Germline V gene sequence: CDR1 MGHRA, CDR2 YSYEKL. The length of the CDR3 is 15 residues. CDR3 loop: CASSRPQGSNTEAFF. CDR3 bases: TGCGCCAGCAGCCGACCACAGGGCTCTAACACTGAAGCTTTCTTT.

The chain combines TRBV2 with TRBJ2-7; possibly TRBD1 for D (6 bases). Germline lookup yields CDR1 SNHLY and CDR2 FYNNEI. Trimming took 7 bases from V and 7 from J, leaving 23 bases between them. The CDR3 spans 15 residues. The CDR3 DNA follows: TGTGCCAGCATTGATTTGTCCCCCCCAGGGGAAGAGCAGTACTTC. Protein: CASIDLSPPGEEQYF.

The chain employs TRBV18 and TRBJ2-3; tentative D call: TRBD1 (5 bases). The CDR3 extends over 16 amino acids. V lost 2 bases and J lost 0, with 12 bases in between. Germline V gene sequence: CDR1 KGHSH, CDR2 LQKENI. CDR3 region: CASSPTGHLSTDTQYF. The DNA of the CDR3 is TGTGCCAGCTCACCAACAGGCCACTTAAGCACAGATACGCAGTATTTT.